A single sample is the source of the 28 T cell receptor beta chains below, sequenced in a study of T cell responses to AZD1222 COVID-19 vaccine. TCRdb's table, derived via immunoSEQ multiplex PCR, lists solely in-frame clones and lacks some. The listing records more than 110,000 clones. Material for sequencing was peripheral blood. The receptors were gathered from an adult in good health.

J is TRBJ1-6 and V is TRBV5-6; a weak D match, TRBD1 (6 bases). The germline V gene has CDR1 SGHDT and CDR2 YYEEEE. The CDR3 is made up of 14 amino acids. V gave up 0 bases and J gave up 8 bases, with 9 bases separating them. CDR3 coding DNA: TGTGCCAGCAGCTTGGGACAGGAGGATTCACCCCTCCACTTT. It specifies CASSLGQEDSPLHF.

The chain has TRBV6-5 and TRBJ2-1; 8 bases are shared with TRBD1. Germline V lookup: CDR1 MNHEY, CDR2 SVGAGI. The CDR3 extends over 15 amino acids. V lost 6 bases, J lost 2 bases, and 6 bases stayed unmatched. The CDR3 protein is CASRDDRGPYNEQFF. The CDR3 nucleotides read TGTGCCAGCAGAGATGACAGGGGACCCTACAATGAGCAGTTCTTC.

The rearrangement uses TRBV6-5 and TRBJ2-7; tentative D call: TRBD1 (6 bases). Germline CDR1 is MNHEY and CDR2 is SVGAGI. CDR3 length: 13 amino acids. The V end lost 11 bases, the J end lost 3 bases, and 17 bases lay between the germline ends. The CDR3 DNA reads as TGTGCCTCAACGGGGCAGGGGCACTACGAGCAGTACTTC. Translation gives CASTGQGHYEQYF.

CDR3 in amino acids: CASSFSNTGELFF. The DNA of the CDR3 is TGTGCCAGCAGCTTCAGCAACACCGGGGAGCTGTTTTTT. This chain uses TRBV25-1 with TRBJ2-2; D remains ambiguous. The CDR3 runs to 13 residues. Per the germline V gene, CDR1 is MGHDK and CDR2 is SYGVNS. The V end was cut by 6 bases, the J end by 2 bases, with 7 bases between.

The chain recombines TRBV7-8 with TRBJ1-1; TRBD1 matches at 7 bases. V lost 5 bases to trimming and J lost 2 bases; unmatched junction nucleotides: 5. Germline values: CDR1 SGHVS, CDR2 FQNEAQ. This CDR3 spans 14 amino acids. The CDR3 reads CASSANRGNTEAFF. CDR3 DNA: TGTGCCAGCAGCGCAAACAGGGGAAACACTGAAGCTTTCTTT.

The rearrangement uses TRBV15 and TRBJ2-1, with D tentatively TRBD2 (5 bases). The germline gives CDR1 LNHNV, CDR2 YYDKDF (reference sequence). The CDR3 is 18 residues long. V gave up 1 base and J gave up 4 bases, with 20 bases separating them. The CDR3 bases are TGTGCCACCAGCAGAGTCCCACTCGGTACCCCGGGGTACAATGAGCAGTTCTTC. Protein sequence: CATSRVPLGTPGYNEQFF.

The CDR3 nucleotides are TGCGCCAGCAGTGAGAGGGGAGCTAACTATGGCTACACCTTC. As protein: CASSERGANYGYTF. This chain joins TRBV10-2 and TRBJ1-2; TRBD1 is a possible D gene (5 bases). The germline V and J ends were trimmed by 2 bases and 0 bases, with 7 bases remaining between them. The CDR3 runs to 14 residues. CDR1 is WSHSY and CDR2 is SAAADI in the germline V gene.

The gene calls are TRBV6-7 and TRBJ1-5, with 7 bases aligning to TRBD1. TRBV6-7 is designated an ORF whose function remains uncertain. The CDR3 totals 19 residues. Unmatched junction bases numbered 17, after V lost 1 base and J lost 5 bases. CDR3 amino acids: CASSYCIWTGRGCYQPQHF. The CDR3 region has the DNA TGTGCCAGCAGTTACTGTATTTGGACAGGTAGGGGTTGTTATCAGCCCCAGCATTTT.

This sequence joins TRBV11-2 and TRBJ2-3, with 8 bases that match TRBD1. The CDR3 consists of 15 residues. CDR1 SGHAT and CDR2 FQNNGV come from the germline V gene. Trimming at V came to 5 bases and at J to 0 bases, leaving 4 bases not matched to a gene. Written as DNA, the CDR3 is TGTGCCAGCAGCCTGTACAGGGGGAGCACAGATACGCAGTATTTT. Translation gives CASSLYRGSTDTQYF.

The V and J genes are TRBV19 and TRBJ1-6; possible D gene TRBD1, 5 bases. CDR1 is LNHDA and CDR2 is SQIVND in the germline V gene (reference sequence). This CDR3 comprises 13 residues. Trimming took off 6 bases at V and 10 bases at J, with 13 bases between the two ends. The CDR3 here is CASSGGPESPLHF. CDR3 nucleotides: TGTGCCAGTAGCGGGGGACCCGAATCACCCCTCCACTTT.

The chain employs TRBV7-2 and TRBJ1-3; D may be TRBD1 (6 bases). V was pared by 6 bases and J by 1 base, with 13 bases between. Per the germline V gene, CDR1 is SGHTA and CDR2 is FQGNSA. The CDR3 loop spans 15 amino acids. CDR3 DNA: TGTGCCAGCAGGCCCACCGGGACATCTGGAAACACCATATATTTT. Translated: CASRPTGTSGNTIYF.

The chain combines TRBV6-6 with TRBJ1-1; D is ambiguous. The V and J ends lost 4 bases and 6 bases respectively, with 9 bases between them. The CDR3 loop spans 12 amino acids. From germline, CDR1 is MNHNY and CDR2 SVGAGI (reference sequence). CDR3 nucleotides: TGTGCCAGCAGTTTCTGGGGTTCTGAAGCTTTCTTT. This encodes CASSFWGSEAFF.

V is TRBV30 and J is TRBJ1-2, with TRBD1 matching 10 bases. CDR1 is GTSNPN, CDR2 SVGIG, per germline (reference sequence). Trimming removed 4 bases from V and 5 bases from J; junction bases left unmatched: 10. The CDR3 is made up of 15 amino acids. The CDR3 bases are TGTGCCTGGATCCACGGGACGGGACAGGGGTATGGCTACACCTTC. Protein product: CAWIHGTGQGYGYTF.

V gene TRBV4-2 combines with J gene TRBJ2-3; possible D gene TRBD1, 5 bases. Germline CDR1 LGHNA, CDR2 YNFKEQ. The CDR3 is 15 amino acids. The germline V and J ends were trimmed by 0 bases and 4 bases, with 11 bases remaining between them. CDR3 sequence: CASSQDSGLADTQYF. The CDR3, as DNA: TGTGCCAGCAGCCAAGATTCAGGGTTGGCAGATACGCAGTATTTT.

The V call is TRBV3-1 (or the pseudogene TRBV3-2), the J call TRBJ1-1; D gene ambiguous. Germline V gene data show CDR1 as LGHDT and CDR2 as YNNKEL (reference sequence). This CDR3 has 11 residues. The V gene lost 5 bases and the J gene lost 2 bases, with 3 bases spanning the gap. For the CDR3, the DNA is TGTGCCAGCAGCAGAAACACTGAAGCTTTCTTT. This codes for CASSRNTEAFF.

The chain is built from TRBV5-1 and TRBJ1-1, with TRBD1 matching 7 bases. The V and J ends lost 3 bases and 4 bases, in that order; junction bases with no gene match: 3. The CDR3 extends over 13 amino acids. CDR1 and CDR2 (germline): SGHRS, YFSETQ. CDR3 DNA sequence: TGCGCCAGCAGCTATGGGACAGTCACTGAAGCTTTCTTT. It codes for CASSYGTVTEAFF.

This sequence joins TRBV30 and TRBJ1-3; D remains ambiguous. Germline assignment: CDR1 GTSNPN and CDR2 SVGIG (reference sequence). V was trimmed by 3 bases and J by 1 base, leaving 13 bases between them. This CDR3 contains 15 residues. DNA of the CDR3: TGTGCCTGGAGCAGTGAGGGCAGATCTGGAAACACCATATATTTT. Translation: CAWSSEGRSGNTIYF.

J is TRBJ2-3 and V is TRBV7-3; a possible D gene is TRBD1 (6 bases). CDR1 and CDR2 from the germline V gene are SGHTA and FQGTGA. The CDR3 extends over 15 amino acids. The germline V and J ends were trimmed by 2 bases and 2 bases, with 11 bases remaining between them. The CDR3 loop reads CASSLGTGPTDTQYF. The CDR3 DNA reads TGTGCCAGCAGCTTAGGAACAGGGCCCACAGATACGCAGTATTTT.

The rearrangement links TRBV9 to TRBJ1-1; D remains unclear. Trimming shortened V by 2 bases and J by 1 base, and 6 bases separated the two germline ends. This CDR3 contains 13 residues. Germline CDR1 SGDLS, CDR2 YYNGEE. Written as DNA, the CDR3 is TGTGCCAGCAGCGTTAGCCCGAACACTGAAGCTTTCTTT. It specifies CASSVSPNTEAFF.

The CDR3 loop reads CASSQDEVRGRWTEAFF. The CDR3, as DNA: TGCGCCAGCAGCCAAGATGAGGTACGGGGGCGATGGACTGAAGCTTTCTTT. The V call is TRBV4-1, the J call TRBJ1-1; maybe TRBD1 (6 bases). V lost 0 bases and J 5 bases, leaving 19 bases between the germline ends. Germline assignment: CDR1 MGHRA and CDR2 YSYEKL. This CDR3 spans 17 amino acids.

The CDR3 DNA follows: TGTGCCAGCAGCACCGGGACAGGGGTCTTTTCGAACACTGAAGCTTTCTTT. Encoded protein: CASSTGTGVFSNTEAFF. The chain uses TRBV5-4 and TRBJ1-1, with 10 bases matching TRBD1. After removal of 4 bases from V and 1 base from J, the junction contained 10 bases not matched to a gene. The CDR3 is made up of 17 amino acids. CDR1 SGHNT and CDR2 YYREEE come from the germline V gene (reference sequence).

The chain has TRBV6-1 and TRBJ1-1; no firm D call. The V gene's germline CDR1 is MNHNS and CDR2 SASEGT. The CDR3 spans 14 residues. V lost 3 bases to trimming and J lost 1 base, with 9 bases between them. CDR3 DNA: TGTGCCAGCAGTGACGTACCACAGAACACTGAAGCTTTCTTT. This codes for CASSDVPQNTEAFF.

The chain links TRBV7-2 to TRBJ1-2; a possible D gene is TRBD1 (5 bases). Trimming removed 5 bases from V and 3 bases from J, with 13 bases in between. This CDR3 is 14 amino acids long. Germline CDR1 and CDR2: SGHTA and FQGNSA. For the CDR3, the DNA is TGTGCCAGCAGCGGCCTCGGGACCGACTATGGCTACACCTTC. Amino acid sequence: CASSGLGTDYGYTF. The entire variable domain, with the rest obtained from reference TRBV7-2 and TRBJ1-2, is as follows: GAGVSQSPSNKVTEKGKDVELRCDPISGHTALYWYRQSLGQGLEFLIYFQGNSAPDKSGLPSDRFSAERTGGSVSTLTIQRTQQEDSAVYLCASSGLGTDYGYTFGSGTRLTVV.

V is TRBV4-2 and J is TRBJ2-3, with D tentatively TRBD1 (5 bases). There are 15 residues in the CDR3. Germline loops: CDR1 LGHNA, CDR2 YNFKEQ. Trimming cost V 2 bases and J 1 base, with 10 bases left between them. The CDR3 protein is CASSQQGSRTDTQYF. As DNA, the CDR3 is TGTGCCAGCAGCCAACAGGGAAGTCGCACAGATACGCAGTATTTT.

V and J are TRBV18 and TRBJ1-2; D is possibly TRBD1 (6 bases). The germline V gene has CDR1 KGHSH and CDR2 LQKENI. The V end lost 3 bases, the J end lost 4 bases, and 9 bases lay between the germline ends. This CDR3 has 13 residues. This CDR3 is CASSPQGTYGYTF. In DNA form, the CDR3 reads TGTGCCAGCTCACCTCAGGGGACCTATGGCTACACCTTC. Full variable domain (remainder filled in from reference TRBV18 and TRBJ1-2): NAGVMQNPRHLVRRRGQEARLRCSPMKGHSHVYWYRQLPEEGLKFMVYLQKENIIDESGMPKERFSAEFPKEGPSILRIQQVVRGDSAAYFCASSPQGTYGYTFGSGTRLTVV.

The rearrangement uses TRBV9 and TRBJ1-3, with D possibly being TRBD1 (6 bases). CDR3 length: 16 amino acids. The ends were cut back, 0 bases at V and 3 bases at J, with 13 bases in the middle. Germline-derived CDR1 and CDR2 are SGDLS and YYNGEE. The CDR3, as DNA: TGTGCCAGCAGCGTAGGCTTCACAGGGAGTGGAAACACCATATATTTT. This sequence encodes CASSVGFTGSGNTIYF.

V is TRBV7-7 and J is TRBJ1-1; TRBD1 matches at 8 bases. Germline V gene sequence: CDR1 SSHAT, CDR2 FNYEAQ (reference sequence). Trimming removed 5 bases from V and 1 base from J; junction bases left unmatched: 6. The CDR3 contains 15 residues. The CDR3 is CASSPFGTGNTEAFF. The CDR3 DNA reads as TGTGCCAGCAGCCCCTTCGGGACAGGGAACACTGAAGCTTTCTTT.

This chain links TRBV11-2 with TRBJ2-1, with D perhaps TRBD2 (6 bases). Germline CDR1 SGHAT, CDR2 FQNNGV. Trimming shortened V by 5 bases and J by 4 bases, and 21 bases separated the two germline ends. The length of the CDR3 is 17 residues. The chain's CDR3 is CASSHPWRGRDYNEQFF. The DNA for the CDR3 is TGTGCCAGCAGCCACCCCTGGCGGGGTAGGGATTACAATGAGCAGTTCTTC.